Here is one TCR beta chain with its context. No antigen is known for it. V lost 6 bases, J lost 5 bases, and 7 bases lay in between. Germline CDR1 and CDR2: SQVTM and ANQGSEA. The CDR3 extends over 10 amino acids. These data are taken from a study of cytomegalovirus exposure and HLA in healthy donors. Study results and caveats: Indistinguishable V segments such as TRBV6-2 and TRBV6-3 were excluded. Earlier analysis found most TCR beta V segments productive about 87% or about 30% of the time.

PCR used 60 Vbeta primers and 13 Jbeta primers. In the study's own analysis: In a later analysis, some 80 million unique TCR beta chains included roughly 11 million shared by two or more donors. Sequencing used immunoSEQ multiplex PCR; TCRdb keeps in-frame clones, though not all of them. The DNA was the basis for D and trimming; V, J and clone size are from that table. The sample has about 100,000 clones, approximately 76% seen once. The source of this sequence is a woman aged 60-75 years in good health and CMV-seropositive. The sequencing sample was made of PBMCs. This chain joins TRBV29-1 and TRBJ2-5; D is unresolved. The CDR3 coding sequence is TGCAGCGTCCGAGAGGAGACCCAGTACTTC. Its translation is CSVREETQYF.